The T cell receptor beta chain under discussion was sequenced for a study of blood T cell repertoires in COVID-19. Across the study: The cDNA or gDNA used as material had been derived from T cells, B-cell-depleted T cells, or PBMCs.

Sequencing was performed with immunoSEQ multiplex PCR; in TCRdb, only in-frame clones are kept and a portion is missing. The sample records approximately 150,000 clones, over 80% being singletons. In germline, CDR1 is MNHEY, CDR2 SMNVEV (reference sequence). The CDR3 covers 13 residues. V was trimmed by 6 bases and J by 4 bases, leaving 10 bases between them. Participants were placed into cohorts based on the clinical history they reported. Sequenced sample: PBMCs or T cells enriched from blood (not recorded which). The rearrangement links TRBV27 to TRBJ2-1; D perhaps matches TRBD1 (6 bases). The receptor was derived from a man between 65 and 85 years old who had been exposed to COVID-19. The DNA of the CDR3 is TGTGCCAGCAGCAGGGGAGTGTACAATGAGCAGTTCTTC. Protein product: CASSRGVYNEQFF.